The 31 T cell receptor beta chains in this list originate from one sample, sequenced in a study of CD4+ T cells in melanoma. Here immunoSEQ multiplex PCR was the method, and the copy in TCRdb shows in-frame clones only, minus some. The sample carries 15,000 or so clones, roughly 60% recorded once. The sequencing input was cells from a culture (not recorded whether cultured in vitro). The receptors originated from a human donor with melanoma.

The table lists this clone with a few counts. The chain combines TRBV18 with TRBJ2-7; either TRBD1 or TRBD2 may fit D (6 bases each). V lost 2 bases, J lost 3 bases, and 17 bases lay in between. Germline lookup yields CDR1 KGHSH and CDR2 LQKENI. The CDR3 runs 16 residues. CDR3 in amino acids: CASSPSLGRGDYEQYF. In nucleotides, the CDR3 is TGTGCCAGCTCACCATCCCTGGGAAGGGGGGACTACGAGCAGTACTTC.

The V call is TRBV6-5, the J call TRBJ2-7, with 7 bases lining up with TRBD1. The germline V gene encodes CDR1 MNHEY and CDR2 SVGAGI. The CDR3 length is 14 residues. Losses at the gene ends were 10 bases for V and 2 bases for J; bases not matched to a gene: 11. For the CDR3, the DNA is TGTGCCACCATACAGGGGAAGGCCGCCTACGAGCAGTACTTC. It specifies CATIQGKAAYEQYF.

V gene TRBV10-3 combines with J gene TRBJ1-5; D is undetermined. The V gene's germline CDR1 is ENHRY and CDR2 SYGVKD. V was shortened by 5 bases and J by 9 bases, with 17 bases between the two germline ends. The CDR3 extends over 14 amino acids. The CDR3 loop reads CAISIGMSGGPQHF. As DNA, the CDR3 is TGTGCCATCAGTATCGGGATGAGTGGCGGGCCCCAGCATTTT.

The CDR3 loop is CASSRPAGGFETQYF. CDR3 sequence (DNA): TGCGCCAGCAGCCGCCCGGCAGGGGGCTTCGAGACCCAGTACTTC. The chain recombines TRBV4-1 with TRBJ2-5; 8 bases align to TRBD1. This CDR3 has 15 amino acids. Germline lookup yields CDR1 MGHRA and CDR2 YSYEKL. The V and J ends lost 4 bases and 5 bases, in that order; junction bases with no gene match: 9.

CDR3 DNA: TGTGCCAGCTCTCGCTCCGGGACACCTAGCAATCAGCCCCAGCATTTT. Protein sequence: CASSRSGTPSNQPQHF. The chain couples TRBV18 to TRBJ1-5, with D perhaps matching TRBD1 (6 bases). The ends were cut back, 6 bases at V and 0 bases at J, with 15 bases in the middle. The CDR3 consists of 16 residues. The germline CDR1 and CDR2 sequences are KGHSH and LQKENI.

The chain couples TRBV2 to TRBJ1-5, with TRBD1 matching 8 bases. V was clipped by 2 bases and J by 6 bases; unmatched bases: 6. Per the germline V gene, CDR1 is SNHLY and CDR2 is FYNNEI. The CDR3 runs to 15 residues. CDR3 amino acids: CASSEITGGSQPQHF. CDR3 in DNA: TGTGCCAGCAGTGAAATAACAGGGGGGAGTCAGCCCCAGCATTTT.

V is TRBV10-3 and J is TRBJ1-4, with D unclear. The CDR3 sequence is 17 residues long. With 2 bases removed from V and 2 bases from J, the gap between germline ends came to 15 bases. Germline values: CDR1 ENHRY, CDR2 SYGVKD. The CDR3 here is CAISEGRWMETNEKLFF. DNA of the CDR3: TGTGCCATCAGTGAGGGACGCTGGATGGAGACTAATGAAAAACTGTTTTTT.

V and J are TRBV11-2 and TRBJ2-3, with a possible D match to TRBD1 (6 bases). This CDR3 contains 15 residues. Trimming left V 1 base short and J 1 base short, with 9 bases between. The germline CDR1 and CDR2 sequences are SGHAT and FQNNGV. For the CDR3, the DNA is TGTGCCAGCAGCTTAGGATGGGGGCGCACAGATACGCAGTATTTT. Translated, it gives CASSLGWGRTDTQYF. Looking up the rest from reference TRBV11-2 and TRBJ2-3 gives the full variable domain: EAGVAQSPRYKIIEKRQSVAFWCNPISGHATLYWYQQILGQGPKLLIQFQNNGVVDDSQLPKDRFSAERLKGVDSTLKIQPAKLEDSAVYLCASSLGWGRTDTQYFGPGTRLTVL.

This chain uses TRBV5-4 with TRBJ1-6; possibly TRBD1 for D (6 bases). This CDR3 is 13 amino acids long. V shed 1 base and J shed 11 bases, with 10 bases lying between them. Germline V lookup: CDR1 SGHNT, CDR2 YYREEE (reference sequence). The CDR3 spells CASSLKGGPPLHF. The CDR3 DNA reads as TGTGCCAGCAGCTTGAAGGGGGGACCACCCCTCCACTTT.

This clone was seen a handful of times. The gene calls are TRBV1 and TRBJ1-3; TRBD1, the table's D call, lacks a check against the DNA. TRBV1 is reported as a pseudogene. CDR3 length: 17 amino acids. CDR3 DNA: TGCACCAGCAGCCAAGATCTAGACAGGCCCTCTGGAAACACCATATATTTT. It specifies CTSSQDLDRPSGNTIYF.

The chain links TRBV18 to TRBJ1-5; D is unresolved. The V gene's germline CDR1 is KGHSH and CDR2 LQKENI. The V and J ends lost 4 bases and 6 bases respectively, with 16 bases between them. This CDR3 region has 15 residues. CDR3 coding DNA: TGTGCCAGCTCACAATCGCGTACCGGGCTTCAGCCCCAGCATTTT. Translated, it gives CASSQSRTGLQPQHF.

This clone has only a few counts. The chain uses TRBV5-1 and TRBJ2-3; a weak D match, TRBD2 (5 bases). The CDR3 covers 15 residues. The V end lost 4 bases, the J end lost 0 bases, and 12 bases lay between the germline ends. CDR1 and CDR2 (germline): SGHRS, YFSETQ. The CDR3 spells CASSPSWMSTDTQYF. The CDR3 bases are TGCGCCAGCAGCCCTAGCTGGATGAGCACAGATACGCAGTATTTT.

This clone is labeled as medium-sized. DNA of the CDR3: TGTGCCATCGGGGGAGCTCTCGCGGAGCAGTTCTTC. Translated, it gives CAIGGALAEQFF. The V gene is TRBV10-3, the J gene TRBJ2-1, with D perhaps assigned TRBD1 or TRBD2 (5 bases each). The CDR3 loop spans 12 amino acids. Per the germline V gene, CDR1 is ENHRY and CDR2 is SYGVKD. Trimming pared 8 bases from V and 10 bases from J, leaving 15 bases between.

The genes are TRBV4-2 and TRBJ2-5, with TRBD2 matching over 9 bases. CDR3 length: 15 amino acids. V gave up 5 bases and J gave up 7 bases; unmatched junction bases: 11. Germline values: CDR1 LGHNA, CDR2 YNFKEQ. CDR3 DNA: TGTGCCAGCAGCTCACAATGGACTAGCGAAGGGACCCAGTACTTC. This encodes CASSSQWTSEGTQYF.

The genes are TRBV9 and TRBJ1-1; D ambiguous. This CDR3 region has 15 residues. Germline V gene sequence: CDR1 SGDLS, CDR2 YYNGEE. V was cut by 0 bases and J by 4 bases, with 13 bases left in between. In nucleotides, the CDR3 is TGTGCCAGCAGCGTAGACGGGTTCTTGGGCACTGAAGCTTTCTTT. Amino acids: CASSVDGFLGTEAFF.

The chain couples TRBV5-5 to TRBJ1-3; no clear D gene. CDR1 and CDR2 (germline): SGHKS, YYEKEE (reference sequence). There are 15 residues in the CDR3. The V end was cut by 4 bases, the J end by 0 bases, with 11 bases between. The CDR3 nucleotides are TGTGCCAGCAGCCAGGACGGAAACTCTGGAAACACCATATATTTT. Residues: CASSQDGNSGNTIYF.

This rearrangement joins TRBV5-4 to TRBJ2-7; no definite D call. This CDR3 comprises 17 residues. Germline V CDR1 and CDR2: SGHNT, YYREEE (reference sequence). The germline V and J ends were trimmed by 2 bases and 5 bases, with 23 bases remaining between them. CDR3 protein: CASSFSAAHGATHEQYF. The CDR3 nucleotides read TGTGCCAGCAGCTTCAGTGCCGCCCACGGAGCGACCCACGAGCAGTACTTC.

The chain carries TRBV7-8 and TRBJ2-5; TRBD2 matches 11 bases. The CDR3 is 15 amino acids. In germline, CDR1 is SGHVS, CDR2 FQNEAQ. Trimming at V came to 5 bases and at J to 3 bases, leaving 5 bases not matched to a gene. CDR3 sequence: CASSETSGGKETQYF. The CDR3 bases are TGTGCCAGCAGCGAAACTAGCGGGGGAAAAGAGACCCAGTACTTC.

This chain links TRBV18 with TRBJ1-4; the D gene is possibly TRBD1 (5 bases). The CDR3 is made up of 13 amino acids. V lost 8 bases, J lost 6 bases, and 13 bases lay in between. The germline CDR1 and CDR2 sequences are KGHSH and LQKENI. The CDR3: CASAGDWDEKLFF. As DNA, the CDR3 is TGTGCCAGCGCGGGGGATTGGGATGAAAAACTGTTTTTT.

This clone was counted a few times. The chain combines TRBV2 with TRBJ1-1, with D uncertain. CDR1 and CDR2 from the germline V gene are SNHLY and FYNNEI. The V and J ends lost 5 bases and 10 bases respectively, with 11 bases between them. This CDR3 region has 11 residues. CDR3 nucleotide sequence: TGTGCCAGCAGTCTCACTGGAAGAGCTTTCTTT. Translation: CASSLTGRAFF.

The chain carries TRBV4-1 and TRBJ2-2, with 9 bases lining up with TRBD1. CDR1 MGHRA and CDR2 YSYEKL come from the germline V gene. Losses at the gene ends were 2 bases for V and 4 bases for J; bases not matched to a gene: 8. The CDR3 length is 17 residues. Here the CDR3 reads CASSQNKPGQGTGELFF. CDR3 DNA: TGCGCCAGCAGCCAAAATAAACCGGGACAGGGCACCGGGGAGCTGTTTTTT.

CDR3 nucleotides: TGTGCCAGCAGCTCGGGACAGGGGCGACTAGCCAAAAACATTCAGTACTTC. As protein: CASSSGQGRLAKNIQYF. This rearrangement joins TRBV5-6 to TRBJ2-4, with 10 nucleotides matching TRBD1. V lost 3 bases, J lost 0 bases, and 6 bases stayed unmatched. The CDR3 consists of 17 residues. The germline CDR1 and CDR2 sequences are SGHDT and YYEEEE.

This clone was found a few times. V gene TRBV13 combines with J gene TRBJ1-1; D unclear. The CDR3 sequence is 13 residues long. V lost 1 base and J 0 bases, leaving 3 bases between the germline ends. Looked up from germline, CDR1 is PRHDT and CDR2 is FYEKMQ (reference sequence). The CDR3 DNA is TGTGCCAGCAGCTTAGAGCTGAACACTGAAGCTTTCTTT. Translated, it gives CASSLELNTEAFF.

V and J are TRBV5-6 and TRBJ2-5; possibly TRBD1 for D (5 bases). Per the germline V gene, CDR1 is SGHDT and CDR2 is YYEEEE. V lost 1 base and J lost 5, with 15 bases in between. The CDR3 is 15 residues long. CDR3 bases: TGTGCCAGCAGCTTGCGGCAGGGAATGATGGAGACCCAGTACTTC. Translated: CASSLRQGMMETQYF.

This clone was observed a few times. The same CDR3 can be traced to other DNA sequences in this sample. The chain has TRBV29-1 and TRBJ1-1; D gene unclear. This CDR3 is 10 amino acids long. The germline V and J ends were trimmed by 7 bases and 1 base, with 4 bases remaining between them. CDR1 is SQVTM and CDR2 is ANQGSEA in the germline V gene. Written as DNA, the CDR3 is TGCAGCGCGCAGAACACTGAAGCTTTCTTT. The encoded protein is CSAQNTEAFF.

This clone was seen once. The gene calls are TRBV30 and TRBJ2-1; D call uncertain. V lost 4 bases and J lost 4, with 8 bases in between. This CDR3 has 12 residues. Germline V CDR1 and CDR2: GTSNPN, SVGIG (reference sequence). The CDR3 bases are TGTGCCTGGAATAAAGGGTACAATGAGCAGTTCTTC. Translating it yields CAWNKGYNEQFF.

Only a few counts were recorded for this clone. V and J are TRBV5-1 and TRBJ1-6; D is unclear. V lost 9 bases to trimming and J lost 5 bases, with 15 bases between them. Looked up from germline, CDR1 is SGHRS and CDR2 is YFSETQ. The CDR3 spans 14 residues. The CDR3 sequence is CATKKAGDNSPLHF. The CDR3, as DNA: TGCGCCACCAAGAAGGCAGGCGATAATTCACCCCTCCACTTT. Full variable domain (missing parts from reference TRBV5-1 and TRBJ1-6): KAGVTQTPRYLIKTRGQQVTLSCSPISGHRSVSWYQQTPGQGLQFLFEYFSETQRNKGNFPGRFSGRQFSNSRSEMNVSTLELGDSALYLCATKKAGDNSPLHFGNGTRLTVT.

The chain links TRBV7-3 to TRBJ2-1; 10 bases match TRBD2. Germline CDR1 reads SGHTA; CDR2 reads FQGTGA. The CDR3 has 15 amino acids. The trim removed 3 bases at V and 10 bases at J, leaving 9 bases unmatched. CDR3 nucleotide sequence: TGTGCCAGCAGCTTGAGAGCGGGGGGGCCGAGGGAGCAGTTCTTC. It is translated as CASSLRAGGPREQFF.

J is TRBJ2-2 and V is TRBV29-1; D gene uncertain. This CDR3 has 11 residues. Trimming cost V 7 bases and J 5 bases, with 8 bases left between them. The germline CDR1 and CDR2 sequences are SQVTM and ANQGSEA. CDR3: CSASQTGELFF. In DNA, the CDR3 is TGCAGCGCATCACAAACCGGGGAGCTGTTTTTT.

CDR3 region: CASSVGGETYNEQFF. CDR3 in DNA: TGTGCCAGCAGTGTGGGGGGGGAGACCTACAATGAGCAGTTCTTC. The chain couples TRBV2 to TRBJ2-1, with 7 bases that match TRBD2. The CDR3 sequence is 15 residues long. With V trimmed by 4 bases and J by 2 bases, 5 bases remained unmatched. Looked up from germline, CDR1 is SNHLY and CDR2 is FYNNEI.

CDR3 DNA: TGCGCCAGCAGCTTGGCCACTAGCGGGAGTAGCACAGATACGCAGTATTTT. This codes for CASSLATSGSSTDTQYF. The chain recombines TRBV5-1 with TRBJ2-3; 11 bases line up with TRBD2. Trimming cost V 0 bases and J 0 bases; bases outside gene matches: 3. The CDR3 is 17 residues long. Per the germline V gene, CDR1 is SGHRS and CDR2 is YFSETQ.